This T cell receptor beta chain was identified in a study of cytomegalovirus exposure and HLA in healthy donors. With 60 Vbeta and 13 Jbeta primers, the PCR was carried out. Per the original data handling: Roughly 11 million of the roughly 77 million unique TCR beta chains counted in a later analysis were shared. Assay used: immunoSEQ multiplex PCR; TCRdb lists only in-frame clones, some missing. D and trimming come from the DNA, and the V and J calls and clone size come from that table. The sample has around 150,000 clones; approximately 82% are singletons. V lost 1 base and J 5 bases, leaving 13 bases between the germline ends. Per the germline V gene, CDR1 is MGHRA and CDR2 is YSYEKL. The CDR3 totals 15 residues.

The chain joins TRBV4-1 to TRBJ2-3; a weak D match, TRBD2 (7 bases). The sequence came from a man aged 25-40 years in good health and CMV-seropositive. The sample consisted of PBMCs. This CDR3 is CASSQGWGGQDTQYF. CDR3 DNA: TGCGCCAGCAGCCAAGGGTGGGGGGGGCAAGATACGCAGTATTTT.